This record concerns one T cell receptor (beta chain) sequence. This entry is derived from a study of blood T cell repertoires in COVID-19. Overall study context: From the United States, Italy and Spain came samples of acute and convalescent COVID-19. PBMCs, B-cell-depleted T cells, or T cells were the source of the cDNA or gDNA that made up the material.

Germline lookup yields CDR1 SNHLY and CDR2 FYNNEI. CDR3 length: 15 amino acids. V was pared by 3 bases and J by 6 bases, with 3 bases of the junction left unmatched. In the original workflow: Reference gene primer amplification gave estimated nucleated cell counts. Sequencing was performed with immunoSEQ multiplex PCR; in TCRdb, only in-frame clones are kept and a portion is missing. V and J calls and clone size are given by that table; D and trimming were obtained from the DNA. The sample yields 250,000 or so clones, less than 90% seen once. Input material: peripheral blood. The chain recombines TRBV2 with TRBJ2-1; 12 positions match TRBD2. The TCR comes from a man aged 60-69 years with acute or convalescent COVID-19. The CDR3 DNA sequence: TGTGCCAGCAGTGAGACTAGCGGGAGAAGCAATGAGCAGTTCTTC. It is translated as CASSETSGRSNEQFF. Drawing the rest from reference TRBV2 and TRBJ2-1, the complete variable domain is EPEVTQTPSHQVTQMGQEVILRCVPISNHLYFYWYRQILGQKVEFLVSFYNNEISEKSEIFDDQFSVERPDGSNFTLKIRSTKLEDSAMYFCASSETSGRSNEQFFGPGTRLTVL.